This T cell receptor beta chain derives from a study of human T cells and chemical hapten exposure. TCRdb reprocessed the RACE reads via MiXCR and lists one record per CDR3 protein. The table lists 50,000 or so distinct CDR3 sequences, 9.9% of them singletons. Regarding time point: patch test 3, about 24 weeks after DPC sensitization. Treatment denoted: therapeutic diphenylcyclopropenone sensitization with weekly scalp DPC. In the case of this clonotype: The antigen is not known.

Study outcomes and limitations: All donors were alopecia patients, so their immunity may differ from that of healthy people.

V was trimmed by 5 bases and J by 8 bases, leaving 12 bases between them. The CDR3 consists of 12 residues. The sequence was collected from a woman in her forties with alopecia areata. Some clones in this sample may be carry-over from other donors' samples. The chain uses TRBV12-3 or TRBV12-4 and TRBJ1-2; no reliable D call. Sequenced material: whole blood, taken in connection with sensitization to the hapten diphenylcyclopropenone (DPC). Here the CDR3 DNA reads TGTGCCAGCAGTCCATACCGTGTGGGCTACACCTTC. It translates to CASSPYRVGYTF.